Listed here are 15 T cell receptor beta chains from one sample, sequenced in a study of PD-L1 blockade in urothelial cancer. Here immunoSEQ multiplex PCR was the method, and the copy in TCRdb shows in-frame clones only, minus some. The table includes about 110,000 clones, around 93% detected once. Regarding time point: peripheral blood 6 weeks after treatment start. The material was PBMCs, obtained around atezolizumab (anti-PD-L1) treatment. The receptors derive from a man aged 60 to 75 with urothelial cancer.

J is TRBJ2-7 and V is TRBV11-2, with a tentative D call TRBD2 (6 bases). V lost 2 bases and J 6 bases, leaving 20 bases between the germline ends. Per germline, CDR1 SGHAT and CDR2 FQNNGV. This CDR3 has 16 amino acids. Written as DNA, the CDR3 is TGTGCCAGCAGCTTAAGACGCGGGGCGGGGTGGGGCGAGCAGTACTTC. Translation gives CASSLRRGAGWGEQYF.

The chain carries TRBV7-2 and TRBJ1-5; a possible D gene is TRBD1 (6 bases). With 1 base removed from V and 2 bases from J, the gap between germline ends came to 12 bases. Germline loops: CDR1 SGHTA, CDR2 FQGNSA. There are 16 residues in the CDR3. Here the CDR3 DNA reads TGTGCCAGCAGCTTAGTGGTGGGGGCAGGCAATCAGCCCCAGCATTTT. Amino acids: CASSLVVGAGNQPQHF.

The gene calls are TRBV4-3 and TRBJ1-4, with 7 bases matching TRBD1. J was trimmed by 4 bases and V by 4 bases; bases with no gene match: 9. Germline V gene lookup returns CDR1 LGHNA and CDR2 YSLEER. The length of the CDR3 is 16 residues. The CDR3 protein is CASSRQPGQINEKLFF. The CDR3 DNA reads TGCGCCAGCAGCCGGCAACCGGGACAGATTAATGAAAAACTGTTTTTT.

This chain links TRBV18 with TRBJ1-3; 7 bases are a match to TRBD1. This CDR3 contains 15 residues. After removal of 4 bases from V and 0 bases from J, the junction contained 3 bases not matched to a gene. CDR1 is KGHSH and CDR2 is LQKENI in the germline V gene. CDR3 sequence: CASSQGQTSGNTIYF. For the CDR3, the DNA is TGTGCCAGCTCACAGGGACAGACCTCTGGAAACACCATATATTTT.

This clone was seen just once. The V gene is TRBV30, the J gene TRBJ2-3; 8 bases agree with TRBD2. After removal of 1 base from V and 8 bases from J, the junction contained 8 bases not matched to a gene. The germline gives CDR1 GTSNPN, CDR2 SVGIG (reference sequence). This CDR3 is 14 amino acids long. CDR3 DNA sequence: TGTGCCTGGAGTGCTGGACTAGCCGCGGGTACGCAGTATTTT. Its protein product is CAWSAGLAAGTQYF.

The chain is built from TRBV5-4 and TRBJ1-4; 11 bases align to TRBD1. V lost 4 bases and J lost 8; bases outside the gene matches: 7. The CDR3 extends over 15 amino acids. Germline CDR1 SGHNT, CDR2 YYREEE (reference sequence). The DNA of the CDR3 is TGTGCCAGCAGCAGGGACAGGGGGGGGTCGGAAAAACTGTTTTTT. Encoded protein: CASSRDRGGSEKLFF. Complete variable domain (other parts from reference TRBV5-4 and TRBJ1-4): ETGVTQSPTHLIKTRGQQVTLRCSSQSGHNTVSWYQQALGQGPQFIFQYYREEENGRGNFPPRFSGLQFPNYSSELNVNALELDDSALYLCASSRDRGGSEKLFFGSGTQLSVL.

This sequence joins TRBV5-1 and TRBJ1-2; 8 positions agree with TRBD1. The CDR3 is 15 amino acids. With V trimmed by 1 base and J by 4 bases, 6 bases remained unmatched. Germline V gives CDR1 SGHRS, CDR2 YFSETQ. CDR3 region: CASSLTGGEVYGYTF. The CDR3 DNA reads TGCGCCAGCAGCTTGACAGGGGGAGAAGTCTATGGCTACACCTTC.

The chain employs TRBV7-3 and TRBJ2-1; 12 nucleotides match TRBD2. CDR1 is SGHTA, CDR2 FQGTGA, per germline. Losses at the gene ends were 5 bases for V and 3 bases for J; bases not matched to a gene: 2. The CDR3 covers 15 residues. CDR3 DNA: TGTGCCAGCAGCCGGGGACTAGCGGGCTACAATGAGCAGTTCTTC. Translating gives CASSRGLAGYNEQFF. Full variable domain (missing parts from reference TRBV7-3 and TRBJ2-1): GAGVSQTPSNKVTEKGKYVELRCDPISGHTALYWYRQSLGQGPEFLIYFQGTGAADDSGLPNDRFFAVRPEGSVSTLKIQRTERGDSAVYLCASSRGLAGYNEQFFGPGTRLTVL.

The chain joins TRBV30 to TRBJ2-7; 10 nucleotides agree with TRBD1. Germline V lookup: CDR1 GTSNPN, CDR2 SVGIG (reference sequence). The CDR3 extends over 15 amino acids. V was clipped by 0 bases and J by 5 bases; unmatched bases: 7. CDR3 nucleotides: TGTGCCTGGAGTGTATTGGGACAGGGGTTAGACGAGCAGTACTTC. Translated, it gives CAWSVLGQGLDEQYF.

The chain joins TRBV14 to TRBJ2-5; D is unresolved. V was cut by 2 bases and J by 4 bases, with 8 bases left in between. The CDR3 runs to 13 residues. Looked up from germline, CDR1 is SGHDN and CDR2 is FVKESK. CDR3 amino acids: CASSQIGAETQYF. The CDR3 region has the DNA TGTGCCAGCAGCCAAATAGGAGCAGAGACCCAGTACTTC.

The table lists this clone with a count of one. The J gene is TRBJ2-2, the V gene TRBV7-3; D is perhaps TRBD2 (6 bases). Trimming left V 0 bases short and J 4 bases short, with 15 bases between. Germline loops: CDR1 SGHTA, CDR2 FQGTGA. This CDR3 is 17 amino acids long. The CDR3 sequence is CASSLTPIRETTGELFF. The DNA for the CDR3 is TGTGCCAGCAGCTTAACCCCTATCCGGGAGACCACCGGGGAGCTGTTTTTT.

The CDR3 bases are TGTGCCAGCAGTTCCATTGGACAAATAGCTAACTATGGCTACACCTTC. The encoded protein is CASSSIGQIANYGYTF. The V call is TRBV28, the J call TRBJ1-2, with D possibly matching TRBD1 (5 bases). The V gene lost 4 bases and the J gene lost 0 bases, with 15 bases spanning the gap. Germline V gives CDR1 MDHEN, CDR2 SYDVKM. The CDR3 length is 16 residues.

The rearrangement links TRBV5-1 to TRBJ1-1; 9 positions match TRBD1. The V gene end was trimmed by 3 bases and the J gene end by 1 base; junction bases not matched to a gene: 4. The CDR3 runs to 15 residues. CDR1 is SGHRS and CDR2 is YFSETQ in the germline V gene. CDR3 coding DNA: TGCGCCAGCAGCTGGTCGGGACAGGGGAACACTGAAGCTTTCTTT. Translating gives CASSWSGQGNTEAFF.

The rearrangement uses TRBV5-5 and TRBJ1-1; TRBD1 agrees at 7 bases. After removal of 4 bases from V and 0 bases from J, the junction contained 9 bases not matched to a gene. Germline CDR1 and CDR2: SGHKS and YYEKEE (reference sequence). This CDR3 is 16 amino acids long. DNA of the CDR3: TGTGCCAGCAGCACGCCCAGGGGGAAAATGAACACTGAAGCTTTCTTT. It codes for CASSTPRGKMNTEAFF.

The CDR3 coding sequence is TGTGCCAGCAGTCCCGGGGGAGGGATTCGTGGCTACACCTTC. This sequence encodes CASSPGGGIRGYTF. The chain recombines TRBV28 with TRBJ1-2; D possibly corresponds to TRBD1 (5 bases). Trimming took 5 bases from V and 7 from J, leaving 17 bases between them. CDR1 is MDHEN, CDR2 SYDVKM, per germline. The length of the CDR3 is 14 residues.